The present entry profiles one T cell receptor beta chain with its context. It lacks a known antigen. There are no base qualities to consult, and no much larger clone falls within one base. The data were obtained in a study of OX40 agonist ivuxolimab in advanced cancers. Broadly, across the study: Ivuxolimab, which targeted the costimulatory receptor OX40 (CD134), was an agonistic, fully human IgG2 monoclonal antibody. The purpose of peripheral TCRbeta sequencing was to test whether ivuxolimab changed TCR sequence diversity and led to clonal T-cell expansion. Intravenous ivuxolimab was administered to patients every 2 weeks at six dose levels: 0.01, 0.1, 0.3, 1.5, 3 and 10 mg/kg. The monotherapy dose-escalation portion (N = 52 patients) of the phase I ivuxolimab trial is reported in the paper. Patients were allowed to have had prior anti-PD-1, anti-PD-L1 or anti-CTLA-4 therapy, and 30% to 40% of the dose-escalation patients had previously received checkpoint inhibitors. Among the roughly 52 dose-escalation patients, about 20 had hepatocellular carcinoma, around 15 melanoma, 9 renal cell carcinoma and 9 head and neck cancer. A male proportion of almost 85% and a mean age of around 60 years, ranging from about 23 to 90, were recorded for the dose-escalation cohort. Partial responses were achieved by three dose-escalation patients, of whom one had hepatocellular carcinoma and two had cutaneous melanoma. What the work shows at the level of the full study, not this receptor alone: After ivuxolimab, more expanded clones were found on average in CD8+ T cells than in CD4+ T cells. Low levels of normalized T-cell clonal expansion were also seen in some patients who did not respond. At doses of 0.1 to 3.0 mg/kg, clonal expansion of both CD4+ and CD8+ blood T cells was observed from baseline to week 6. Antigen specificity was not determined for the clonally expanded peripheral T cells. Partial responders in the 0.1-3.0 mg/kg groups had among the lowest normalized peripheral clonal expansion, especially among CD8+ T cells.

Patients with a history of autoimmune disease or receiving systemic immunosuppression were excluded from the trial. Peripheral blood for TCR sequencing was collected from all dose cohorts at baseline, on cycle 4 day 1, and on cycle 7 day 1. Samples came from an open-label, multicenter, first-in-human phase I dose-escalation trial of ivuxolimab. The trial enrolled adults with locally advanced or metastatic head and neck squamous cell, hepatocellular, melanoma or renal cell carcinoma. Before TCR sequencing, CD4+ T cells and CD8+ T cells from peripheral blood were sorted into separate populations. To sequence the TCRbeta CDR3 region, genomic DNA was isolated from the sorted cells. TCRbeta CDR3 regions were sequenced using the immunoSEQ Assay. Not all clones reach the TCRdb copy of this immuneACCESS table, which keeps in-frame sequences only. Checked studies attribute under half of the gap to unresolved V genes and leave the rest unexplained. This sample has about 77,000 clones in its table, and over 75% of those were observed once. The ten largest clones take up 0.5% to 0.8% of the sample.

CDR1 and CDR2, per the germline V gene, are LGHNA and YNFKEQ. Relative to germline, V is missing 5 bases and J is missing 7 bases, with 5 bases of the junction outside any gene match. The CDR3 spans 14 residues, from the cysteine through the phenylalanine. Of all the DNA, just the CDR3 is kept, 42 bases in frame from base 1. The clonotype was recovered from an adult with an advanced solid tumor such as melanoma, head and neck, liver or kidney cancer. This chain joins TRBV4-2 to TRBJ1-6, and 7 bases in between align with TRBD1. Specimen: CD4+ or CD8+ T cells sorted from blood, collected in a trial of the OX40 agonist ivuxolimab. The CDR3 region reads CASSLGQPNSPLHF. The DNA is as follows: TGTGCCAGCAGCTTGGGACAGCCGAATTCACCCCTCCACTTT.